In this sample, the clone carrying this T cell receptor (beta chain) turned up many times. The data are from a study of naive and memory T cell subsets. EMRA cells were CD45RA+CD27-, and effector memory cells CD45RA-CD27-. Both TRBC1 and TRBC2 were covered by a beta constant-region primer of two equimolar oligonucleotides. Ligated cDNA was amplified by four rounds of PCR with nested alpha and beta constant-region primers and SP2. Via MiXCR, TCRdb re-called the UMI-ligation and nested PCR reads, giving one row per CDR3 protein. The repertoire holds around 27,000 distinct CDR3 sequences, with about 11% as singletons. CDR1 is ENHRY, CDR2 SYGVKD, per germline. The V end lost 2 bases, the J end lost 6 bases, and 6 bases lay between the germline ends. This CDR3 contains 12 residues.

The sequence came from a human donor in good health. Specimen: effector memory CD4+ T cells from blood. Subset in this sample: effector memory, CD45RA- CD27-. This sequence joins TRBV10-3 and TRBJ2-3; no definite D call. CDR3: CAISEAMDTQYF. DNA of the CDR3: TGTGCCATCAGTGAGGCGATGGATACGCAGTATTTT.